Here is one T cell receptor beta chain with its context. Its specificity is not known. A multiplex PCR was run with 60 Vbeta primers and 13 Jbeta primers. The table came from immunoSEQ multiplex PCR; TCRdb's copy has only in-frame clones and leaves some out. This table holds about 190,000 clones, around 84% found once. The data were taken from a study of cytomegalovirus exposure and HLA in healthy donors. General study findings and limits: In most subjects, TCR beta sequences reportedly gave accurate predictions of HLA-A and HLA-B alleles. By HLA locus, TCR association rates varied in a later analysis, with DRB1 showing the most and HLA-C the fewest.

Trimming took 2 bases from V and 2 from J; bases not matched to a gene: 9. CDR3 length equals 17 residues. CDR1 SGHDT and CDR2 YYEEEE come from the germline V gene. While unrecorded immune exposures were likely, the donors were nominally healthy when sampled. The sample was PBMCs. V usage is TRBV5-6 and J usage is TRBJ1-5; TRBD1 matches at 8 bases. The clonotype comes from a man aged 35-49 years in good health and CMV-seropositive. The chain's CDR3 is CASSFGPQGAGNQPQHF. CDR3 nucleotides: TGTGCCAGCAGCTTCGGTCCGCAGGGGGCGGGCAATCAGCCCCAGCATTTT.